Each of the 20 T cell receptor beta chains below was sequenced from the same sample in a study of T-cell reconstitution after alpha-beta-depleted transplantation in children. Unique molecular identifiers were built into the TCRbeta library. TCRdb processed the PCR reads anew with MiXCR; each CDR3 protein has one entry. The table lists approximately 800,000 distinct CDR3 sequences, approximately 15% of them singletons, with approximately 5% in the top ten. Sequencing was performed on PBMCs, mostly from graft donor cells, taken 360 days after TCRalphabeta/CD19-depleted stem cell transplant. These receptors were taken from a male patient aged 5 to 17 who had a stem cell transplant for acute lymphoblastic leukemia, so the T cells may come from the graft donor.

The table lists this clonotype with a count of one. The chain combines TRBV9 with TRBJ2-2, with TRBD2 matching 14 bases. The V segment lost 4 bases and the J segment 7 bases; nucleotides outside the gene matches: 6. The germline V gene has CDR1 SGDLS and CDR2 YYNGEE. The CDR3 consists of 16 residues. CDR3 DNA sequence: TGTGCCAGCAGCTCGGGACTAGCGGGAGCGTTCGGGGAGCTGTTTTTT. Residues: CASSSGLAGAFGELFF.

The J gene is TRBJ1-4, the V gene TRBV5-1; 9 bases are shared with TRBD1. Germline-derived CDR1 and CDR2 are SGHRS and YFSETQ. V gave up 4 bases and J gave up 8 bases; unmatched junction bases: 15. This CDR3 region has 17 residues. The CDR3 sequence: CASSLDTVTGGAEKLFF. The CDR3 region has the DNA TGCGCCAGCAGCCTGGATACCGTTACAGGGGGCGCGGAAAAACTGTTTTTT.

This chain joins TRBV20-1 and TRBJ2-2; 8 bases map to TRBD1. From germline, CDR1 is DFQATT and CDR2 SNEGSKA (reference sequence). V was pared by 5 bases and J by 6 bases, with 8 bases of the junction left unmatched. The CDR3 runs to 14 residues. Here the CDR3 reads CSAPGQAIAGELFF. CDR3 nucleotides: TGCAGTGCTCCGGGACAGGCAATCGCCGGGGAGCTGTTTTTT.

This clonotype was counted many times. V gene TRBV14 combines with J gene TRBJ2-5, with D possibly TRBD2 on 5 matching bases. Germline V CDR1 and CDR2: SGHDN, FVKESK. The V gene lost 1 base and the J gene lost 4 bases, with 16 bases spanning the gap. The CDR3 sequence is 16 residues long. The CDR3 DNA is TGTGCCAGCAGCCAAGGCCTGGAAGAAGGGAGAGAGACCCAGTACTTC. Translation gives CASSQGLEEGRETQYF.

This clonotype has just a few counts. The chain recombines TRBV12-3 or TRBV12-4 with TRBJ2-2, with TRBD1 identical over 9 bases. The CDR3 has 15 amino acids. Losses at the gene ends were 5 bases for V and 4 bases for J; bases not matched to a gene: 5. The CDR3 DNA reads as TGTGCCAGCAGTCCCGGGACAGGGATCACCGGGGAGCTGTTTTTT. This gives the protein CASSPGTGITGELFF.

This clonotype was recorded a few times. V is TRBV29-1 and J is TRBJ2-3; 10 bases are shared with TRBD2. The V gene end was trimmed by 4 bases and the J gene end by 2 bases; junction bases not matched to a gene: 9. The CDR3 has 16 residues. Germline V lookup: CDR1 SQVTM, CDR2 ANQGSEA. CDR3 protein: CSVVGLAGVITDTQYF. The CDR3 DNA sequence: TGCAGCGTTGTAGGGCTAGCGGGAGTTATCACAGATACGCAGTATTTT.

The table lists this clonotype with a few counts. The CDR3 sequence: CASSFWTGAGEQYF. Written as DNA, the CDR3 is TGTGCCAGCAGCTTCTGGACAGGGGCGGGAGAGCAGTACTTC. The rearrangement links TRBV7-9 to TRBJ2-7; 9 bases map to TRBD1. V trimming: 3 bases; J trimming: 7 bases; junction bases outside the gene matches: 7. Germline CDR1 and CDR2: SEHNR and FQNEAQ (reference sequence). This CDR3 spans 14 amino acids.

The chain uses TRBV3-1 and TRBJ2-5; 12 positions match TRBD2. Germline trimming cut 1 base from V and 3 bases from J; bases unmatched to any gene: 0. The CDR3 length is 15 residues. In germline, CDR1 is LGHDT, CDR2 YNNKEL (reference sequence). The CDR3 protein is CASSQGLAGEETQYF. CDR3 nucleotides: TGTGCCAGCAGCCAAGGACTAGCGGGAGAAGAGACCCAGTACTTC.

The V gene is TRBV3-1, the J gene TRBJ2-7; tentative D call: TRBD2 (6 bases). V was clipped by 4 bases and J by 3 bases, with 16 bases between them. The CDR3 has 15 amino acids. Germline values: CDR1 LGHDT, CDR2 YNNKEL (reference sequence). CDR3: CASSPTEGLLYEQYF. The CDR3 DNA is TGTGCCAGCAGCCCGACGGAGGGACTCCTCTACGAGCAGTACTTC.

This clonotype appeared a few times. The rearrangement joins TRBV27 to TRBJ1-6; D is possibly TRBD1 (5 bases). Trimming removed 2 bases at V and 9 bases at J, with 11 bases between. The CDR3 is made up of 14 amino acids. Germline CDR1 reads MNHEY; CDR2 reads SMNVEV (reference sequence). The CDR3 region is CASSLERGSSPLHF. The CDR3 DNA is TGTGCCAGCAGTTTAGAGAGGGGCAGTTCACCCCTCCACTTT.

This clonotype appeared many times. V is TRBV29-1 and J is TRBJ2-2; no firm D call. The germline V and J ends were trimmed by 4 bases and 1 base, with 4 bases remaining between them. Germline CDR1 reads SQVTM; CDR2 reads ANQGSEA. CDR3 size: 12 residues. Written as DNA, the CDR3 is TGCAGCGTTGGGCAGAACACCGGGGAGCTGTTTTTT. Amino acids: CSVGQNTGELFF.

In its sample, this clonotype was seen many times. The chain combines TRBV12-3 or TRBV12-4 with TRBJ1-5, with TRBD1 matching 9 bases. The CDR3 contains 16 residues. V shed 4 bases, J shed 0 bases, and the junction held 4 bases outside the gene matches. In DNA, the CDR3 is TGTGCCAGCAGTTCTCGGACAGGGGTTAGCAATCAGCCCCAGCATTTT. It translates to CASSSRTGVSNQPQHF.

The CDR3 sequence: CATSDASPQGGGSYNEQFF. In nucleotides, the CDR3 is TGTGCCACCAGTGATGCTTCTCCACAGGGGGGGGGCTCCTACAATGAGCAGTTCTTC. This rearrangement joins TRBV24-1 to TRBJ2-1; possible D gene TRBD1, 8 bases. Germline V CDR1 and CDR2: KGHDR, SFDVKD. Trimming took 3 bases from V and 0 from J, leaving 20 bases between them. This CDR3 is built from 19 residues.

This clonotype came up a few times. The chain uses TRBV20-1 and TRBJ2-1; 7 nucleotides line up with TRBD2. V shed 1 base and J 2 bases; nucleotides not matched to a gene: 5. Germline CDR1 DFQATT, CDR2 SNEGSKA (reference sequence). The CDR3 runs to 15 residues. CDR3 residues: CSARGLAVPYNEQFF. In nucleotides, the CDR3 is TGCAGTGCTAGAGGTCTAGCGGTTCCCTACAATGAGCAGTTCTTC.

This clonotype showed up just a few times. DNA for the CDR3: TGCGCCAGCAGCCAAGTTGGGTTCAATTCACCCCTCCACTTT. Its translation: CASSQVGFNSPLHF. This chain connects TRBV4-1 to TRBJ1-6; no reliable D call. The CDR3 covers 14 residues. The V end was cut by 1 base, the J end by 7 bases, with 8 bases between. In germline, CDR1 is MGHRA, CDR2 YSYEKL.

The genes are TRBV24-1 and TRBJ2-2; no definite D call. The CDR3 covers 14 residues. V lost 5 bases and J 3 bases, leaving 9 bases between the germline ends. Germline CDR1 is KGHDR and CDR2 is SFDVKD. The CDR3 region is CATSAAGDTGELFF. For the CDR3, the DNA is TGTGCCACCAGTGCGGCCGGAGACACCGGGGAGCTGTTTTTT.

The gene calls are TRBV28 and TRBJ1-5; 7 bases agree with TRBD1. The CDR3 consists of 14 residues. The germline V gene encodes CDR1 MDHEN and CDR2 SYDVKM. After removal of 5 bases from V and 7 bases from J, the junction contained 8 bases not matched to a gene. As DNA, the CDR3 is TGTGCCAGCAGTAAACAACAGGGGACCCAGCCCCAGCATTTT. Encoded protein: CASSKQQGTQPQHF.

The chain joins TRBV15 to TRBJ2-5; TRBD2 aligns across 15 bases. V was pared by 5 bases and J by 5 bases, with 9 bases of the junction left unmatched. The CDR3 consists of 17 residues. CDR1 LNHNV and CDR2 YYDKDF come from the germline V gene (reference sequence). CDR3 in amino acids: CATSRDPGLAGGETQYF. DNA for the CDR3: TGTGCCACCAGCCGCGACCCGGGACTAGCGGGAGGCGAGACCCAGTACTTC.

This clonotype was detected many times. The chain joins TRBV7-8 to TRBJ2-1; 14 bases line up with TRBD2. The J segment lost 4 bases and the V segment lost 3 bases, leaving 2 bases of the junction unmatched. Per germline, CDR1 SGHVS and CDR2 FQNEAQ. This CDR3 is built from 16 residues. CDR3 nucleotides: TGTGCCAGCAGCTTTGGGACTAGCGGGAGTTACAATGAGCAGTTCTTC. Protein sequence: CASSFGTSGSYNEQFF.

The table lists this clonotype with a few counts. V gene TRBV27 combines with J gene TRBJ2-1, with TRBD2 matching over 12 bases. The V gene end was trimmed by 5 bases and the J gene end by 11 bases; junction bases not matched to a gene: 10. Germline assignment: CDR1 MNHEY and CDR2 SMNVEV (reference sequence). CDR3 length: 15 residues. This CDR3 is CASSTGLAGQAQQFF. CDR3 nucleotide sequence: TGTGCCAGCAGTACGGGACTAGCGGGCCAGGCTCAGCAGTTCTTC.